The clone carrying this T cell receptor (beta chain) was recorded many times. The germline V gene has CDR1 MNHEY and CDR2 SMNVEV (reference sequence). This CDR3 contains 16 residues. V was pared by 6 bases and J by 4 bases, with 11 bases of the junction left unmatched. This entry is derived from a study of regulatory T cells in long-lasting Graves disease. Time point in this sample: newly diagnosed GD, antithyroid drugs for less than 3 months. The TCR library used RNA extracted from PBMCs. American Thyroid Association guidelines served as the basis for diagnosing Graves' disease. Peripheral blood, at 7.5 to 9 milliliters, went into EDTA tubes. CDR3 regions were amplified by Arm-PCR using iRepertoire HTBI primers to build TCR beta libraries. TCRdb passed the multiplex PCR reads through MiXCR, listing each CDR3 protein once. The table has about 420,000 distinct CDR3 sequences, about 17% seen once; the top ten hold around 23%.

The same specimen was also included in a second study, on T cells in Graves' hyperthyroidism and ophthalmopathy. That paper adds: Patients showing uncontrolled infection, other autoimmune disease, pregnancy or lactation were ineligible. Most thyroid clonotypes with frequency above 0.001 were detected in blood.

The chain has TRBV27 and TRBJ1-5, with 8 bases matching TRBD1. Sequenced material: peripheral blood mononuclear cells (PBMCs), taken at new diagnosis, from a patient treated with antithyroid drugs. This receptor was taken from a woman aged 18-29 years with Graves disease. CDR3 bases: TGTGCCAGCAGCAAAAATCAGGGGGCGAGTAATCAGCCCCAGCATTTT. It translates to CASSKNQGASNQPQHF.